The 15 T cell receptor beta chains presented below share a single source sample, sequenced in a study of blood T cell repertoires in COVID-19. Only in-frame clones appear in the TCRdb table, and some are missing; sequencing was by immunoSEQ multiplex PCR. The repertoire has 200,000 to 250,000 clones, 82% of them found once; the top ten carry 3.6%. Sequenced: peripheral blood. These receptors came from a woman older than 75 with acute or convalescent COVID-19.

This clone was counted between two and nine times. The chain couples TRBV2 to TRBJ2-3; TRBD2 matches 9 bases. V was clipped by 5 bases and J by 4 bases; unmatched bases: 4. Germline V gene sequence: CDR1 SNHLY, CDR2 FYNNEI. The CDR3 has 14 amino acids. The CDR3 bases are TGTGCCAGCAGTCTAGCGGGGTATCCAGATACGCAGTATTTT. Translation gives CASSLAGYPDTQYF. The full variable domain, its missing parts supplied by reference TRBV2 and TRBJ2-3, is EPEVTQTPSHQVTQMGQEVILRCVPISNHLYFYWYRQILGQKVEFLVSFYNNEISEKSEIFDDQFSVERPDGSNFTLKIRSTKLEDSAMYFCASSLAGYPDTQYFGPGTRLTVL.

This clone was seen only once. V is TRBV3-1 (or the pseudogene TRBV3-2) and J is TRBJ1-1; possibly TRBD1 for D (5 bases). The V gene's germline CDR1 is LGHDT and CDR2 YNNKEL (reference sequence). Trimming left V 1 base short and J 1 base short, with 13 bases between. The CDR3 has 16 residues. The CDR3 DNA follows: TGTGCCAGCAGCCAAGGGGGAGGGGCTGGGAACACTGAAGCTTTCTTT. Amino acid sequence: CASSQGGGAGNTEAFF.

This clone has a single count. This rearrangement joins TRBV7-2 to TRBJ2-7, with D maybe TRBD1 (6 bases). V dropped 1 base and J dropped 3 bases, with 10 bases sitting between them. CDR1 and CDR2 (germline): SGHTA, FQGNSA. CDR3 length: 14 residues. CDR3 sequence reads: CASSLDRGYYEQYF. As DNA, the CDR3 is TGTGCCAGCAGCTTAGATAGGGGGTACTACGAGCAGTACTTC. Supplemented by reference TRBV7-2 and TRBJ2-7, the full variable domain reads GAGVSQSPSNKVTEKGKDVELRCDPISGHTALYWYRQSLGQGLEFLIYFQGNSAPDKSGLPSDRFSAERTGGSVSTLTIQRTQQEDSAVYLCASSLDRGYYEQYFGPGTRLTVT.

The chain is built from TRBV30 and TRBJ1-1, with 9 bases identical to TRBD1. This CDR3 region has 13 residues. With V trimmed by 3 bases and J by 5 bases, 4 bases remained unmatched. Germline V lookup: CDR1 GTSNPN, CDR2 SVGIG (reference sequence). The CDR3 protein is CAWRQGAGTEAFF. The CDR3 region has the DNA TGTGCCTGGAGACAGGGGGCAGGAACTGAAGCTTTCTTT.

The V call is TRBV6-6, the J call TRBJ1-1; the D is unclear. With 2 bases removed from V and 0 bases from J, the gap between germline ends came to 10 bases. This CDR3 is built from 15 residues. Germline lookup yields CDR1 MNHNY and CDR2 SVGAGI (reference sequence). In DNA, the CDR3 is TGTGCCAGCAGTTACACCGGTTCCCTGAACACTGAAGCTTTCTTT. It is translated as CASSYTGSLNTEAFF.

The chain combines TRBV11-3 with TRBJ1-6; D is perhaps TRBD1 (6 bases). The CDR3 has 13 amino acids. The ends were cut back, 4 bases at V and 8 bases at J, with 9 bases in the middle. The germline V gene encodes CDR1 SGHNT and CDR2 YENEEA. In DNA, the CDR3 is TGTGCCAGCAGCTCTAACAGGGATTCACCCCTCCACTTT. Its translation is CASSSNRDSPLHF. Variable domain in full (rest from reference TRBV11-3 and TRBJ1-6): EAGVVQSPRYKIIEKKQPVAFWCNPISGHNTLYWYLQNLGQGPELLIRYENEEAVDDSQLPKDRFSAERLKGVDSTLKIQPAELGDSAVYLCASSSNRDSPLHFGNGTRLTVT.

The chain carries TRBV7-2 and TRBJ2-3; D may be TRBD1 (5 bases). V lost 2 bases, J lost 6 bases, and 18 bases lay in between. This CDR3 is 16 amino acids long. Per the germline V gene, CDR1 is SGHTA and CDR2 is FQGNSA. This CDR3 reads CASSLQWTTEVDTQYF. The CDR3 DNA reads as TGTGCCAGCAGCTTACAGTGGACAACAGAGGTGGATACGCAGTATTTT.

This chain uses TRBV3-1 (or the pseudogene TRBV3-2) with TRBJ1-2; a possible D gene is TRBD1 (5 bases). The CDR3 has 15 residues. Germline V gene data show CDR1 as LGHDT and CDR2 as YNNKEL (reference sequence). Trimming pared 4 bases from V and 0 bases from J, leaving 12 bases between. As DNA, the CDR3 is TGTGCCAGCAGCCGGTGGGGGGGAGCTAACTATGGCTACACCTTC. Encoded protein: CASSRWGGANYGYTF.

This clone was recorded only once. This chain connects TRBV3-1 (or the pseudogene TRBV3-2) to TRBJ1-1; no firm D call. The germline V gene encodes CDR1 LGHDT and CDR2 YNNKEL (reference sequence). V dropped 3 bases and J dropped 1 base, with 6 bases sitting between them. This CDR3 has 13 residues. CDR3 amino acids: CASSHLKNTEAFF. The CDR3 DNA reads as TGTGCCAGCAGCCATTTAAAGAACACTGAAGCTTTCTTT.

The gene calls are TRBV7-2 and TRBJ1-2, with TRBD1 as a possible D gene (6 bases). Trimming cost V 3 bases and J 2 bases, with 10 bases left between them. The CDR3 has 14 residues. Germline lookup yields CDR1 SGHTA and CDR2 FQGNSA. This CDR3 reads CASSFTDRNYGYTF. CDR3 DNA sequence: TGTGCCAGCAGCTTCACAGACAGGAACTATGGCTACACCTTC.

This rearrangement joins TRBV6-5 to TRBJ1-1, with D uncertain. The CDR3 extends over 12 amino acids. V lost 8 bases and J 5 bases, leaving 12 bases between the germline ends. Germline-derived CDR1 and CDR2 are MNHEY and SVGAGI. This CDR3 is CASGRGGTEAFF. The CDR3 DNA reads as TGTGCCAGCGGACGAGGAGGGACTGAAGCTTTCTTT.

The chain is built from TRBV28 and TRBJ2-7; 10 bases agree with TRBD2. CDR3 length: 13 amino acids. Trimming cost V 5 bases and J 3 bases; bases outside gene matches: 1. Germline values: CDR1 MDHEN, CDR2 SYDVKM. CDR3 residues: CASSRLAGYEQYF. The CDR3, as DNA: TGTGCCAGCAGTCGACTAGCGGGCTACGAGCAGTACTTC.

The chain uses TRBV6-1 and TRBJ1-5; a possible D gene is TRBD1 (5 bases). This CDR3 has 17 residues. The V and J ends lost 2 bases and 5 bases respectively, with 19 bases between them. CDR1 MNHNS and CDR2 SASEGT come from the germline V gene. For the CDR3, the DNA is TGTGCCAGCAGTGAACTTTTAGGCAGGACAACCGATCAGCCCCAGCATTTT. Translating gives CASSELLGRTTDQPQHF.

The chain joins TRBV10-3 to TRBJ2-7, with TRBD1 identical over 10 bases. The V segment lost 4 bases and the J segment 3 bases; nucleotides outside the gene matches: 6. Looked up from germline, CDR1 is ENHRY and CDR2 is SYGVKD. There are 15 residues in the CDR3. The CDR3 loop is CAISARQGADYEQYF. The CDR3 bases are TGTGCCATCAGTGCCAGACAGGGGGCAGACTACGAGCAGTACTTC.

The rearrangement links TRBV5-1 to TRBJ2-5; 8 bases align to TRBD2. CDR1 and CDR2 from the germline V gene are SGHRS and YFSETQ. The ends lost 1 base at V and 4 bases at J; junction bases unmatched: 3. The CDR3 sequence is 14 residues long. CDR3 loop: CASSLTLAGETQYF. Written as DNA, the CDR3 is TGCGCCAGCAGCTTGACCCTAGCGGGAGAGACCCAGTACTTC.